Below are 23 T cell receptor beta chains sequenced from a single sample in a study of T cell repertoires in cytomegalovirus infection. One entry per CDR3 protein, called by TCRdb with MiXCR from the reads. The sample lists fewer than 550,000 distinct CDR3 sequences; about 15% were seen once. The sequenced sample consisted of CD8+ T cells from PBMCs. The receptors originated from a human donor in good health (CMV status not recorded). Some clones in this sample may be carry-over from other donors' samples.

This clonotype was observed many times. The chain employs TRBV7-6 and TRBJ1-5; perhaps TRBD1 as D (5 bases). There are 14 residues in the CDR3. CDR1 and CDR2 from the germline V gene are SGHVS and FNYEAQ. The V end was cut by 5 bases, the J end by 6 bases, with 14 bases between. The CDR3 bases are TGTGCCAGCAGCCCCGGGGGAGGTGGTCAGCCCCAGCATTTT. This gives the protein CASSPGGGGQPQHF.

For the CDR3, the DNA is TGTGCCAGCAGAATTTACAATGAGCAGTTCTTC. Residues: CASRIYNEQFF. The chain joins TRBV6-1 to TRBJ2-1; D is uncertain. CDR3 length: 11 residues. V dropped 6 bases and J dropped 4 bases, with 4 bases sitting between them. Germline V gene data show CDR1 as MNHNS and CDR2 as SASEGT.

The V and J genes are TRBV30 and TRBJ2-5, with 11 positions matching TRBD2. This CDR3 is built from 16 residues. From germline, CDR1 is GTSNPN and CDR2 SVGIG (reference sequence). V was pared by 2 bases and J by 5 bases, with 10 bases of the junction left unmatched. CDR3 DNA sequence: TGTGCCTGGAGTTGGAAATTAGCGGGAGGGCGGGAGACCCAGTACTTC. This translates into CAWSWKLAGGRETQYF.

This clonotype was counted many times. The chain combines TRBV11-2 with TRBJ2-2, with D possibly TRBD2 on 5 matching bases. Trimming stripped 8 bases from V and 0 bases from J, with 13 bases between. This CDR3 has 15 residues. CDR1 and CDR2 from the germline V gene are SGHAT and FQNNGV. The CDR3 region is CASPEGLTNTGELFF. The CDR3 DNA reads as TGTGCCAGCCCCGAGGGCCTCACGAACACCGGGGAGCTGTTTTTT.

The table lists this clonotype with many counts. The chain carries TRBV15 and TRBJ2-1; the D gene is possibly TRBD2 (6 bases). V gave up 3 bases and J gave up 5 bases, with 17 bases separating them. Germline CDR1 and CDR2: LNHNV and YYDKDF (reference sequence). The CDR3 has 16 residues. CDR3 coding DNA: TGTGCCACCAGCAGTAGCCCGGGACTGATTAACAATGAGCAGTTCTTC. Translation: CATSSSPGLINNEQFF.

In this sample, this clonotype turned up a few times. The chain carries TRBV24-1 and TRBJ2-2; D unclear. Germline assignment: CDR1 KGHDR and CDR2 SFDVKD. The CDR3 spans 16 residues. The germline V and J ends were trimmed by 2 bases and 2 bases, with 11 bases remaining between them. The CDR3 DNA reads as TGTGCCACCAGTGATTCGCTAGAGATAAACACCGGGGAGCTGTTTTTT. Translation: CATSDSLEINTGELFF.

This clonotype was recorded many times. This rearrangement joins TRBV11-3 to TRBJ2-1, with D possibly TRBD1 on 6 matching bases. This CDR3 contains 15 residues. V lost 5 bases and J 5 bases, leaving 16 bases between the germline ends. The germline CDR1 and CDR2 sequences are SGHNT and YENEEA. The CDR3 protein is CASSPSGQMDNEQFF. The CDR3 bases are TGTGCCAGCAGCCCTTCGGGACAAATGGACAATGAGCAGTTCTTC.

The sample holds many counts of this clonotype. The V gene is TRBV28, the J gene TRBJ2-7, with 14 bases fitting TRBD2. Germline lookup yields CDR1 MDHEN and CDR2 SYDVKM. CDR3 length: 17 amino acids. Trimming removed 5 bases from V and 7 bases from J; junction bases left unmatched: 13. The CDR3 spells CASSPPGGLAGAGEQYF. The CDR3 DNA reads TGTGCCAGCAGTCCTCCAGGGGGACTAGCGGGAGCGGGGGAGCAGTACTTC.

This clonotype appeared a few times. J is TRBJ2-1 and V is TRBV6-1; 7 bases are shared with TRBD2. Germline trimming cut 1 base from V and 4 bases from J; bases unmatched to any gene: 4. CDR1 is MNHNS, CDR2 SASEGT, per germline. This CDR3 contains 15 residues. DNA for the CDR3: TGTGCCAGCAGTGAAGAAGAAGCGGGGTACAATGAGCAGTTCTTC. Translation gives CASSEEEAGYNEQFF.

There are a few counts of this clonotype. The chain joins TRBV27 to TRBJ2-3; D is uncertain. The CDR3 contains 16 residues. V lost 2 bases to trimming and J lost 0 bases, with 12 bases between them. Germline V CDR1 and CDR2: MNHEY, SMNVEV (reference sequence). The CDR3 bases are TGTGCCAGCAGTTTAATCCTGGATTTGAGCACAGATACGCAGTATTTT. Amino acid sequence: CASSLILDLSTDTQYF.

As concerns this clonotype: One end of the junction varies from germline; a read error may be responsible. CDR3 region: CASSVAKRGMNTRELFF. Written as DNA, the CDR3 is TGTGCCAGCAGCGTAGCTAAGCGGGGGATGAACACCAGGGAGCTGTTTTTT. The chain has TRBV9 and TRBJ2-2; 8 bases align to TRBD2. The CDR3 extends over 17 amino acids. CDR1 is SGDLS and CDR2 is YYNGEE in the germline V gene.

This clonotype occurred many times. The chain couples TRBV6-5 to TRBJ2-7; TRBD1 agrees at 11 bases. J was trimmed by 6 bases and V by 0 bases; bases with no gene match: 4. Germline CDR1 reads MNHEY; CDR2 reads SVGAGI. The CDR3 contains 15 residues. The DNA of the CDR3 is TGTGCCAGCAGTTACTCACCGGGACAGGGGGGCGAGCAGTACTTC. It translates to CASSYSPGQGGEQYF.

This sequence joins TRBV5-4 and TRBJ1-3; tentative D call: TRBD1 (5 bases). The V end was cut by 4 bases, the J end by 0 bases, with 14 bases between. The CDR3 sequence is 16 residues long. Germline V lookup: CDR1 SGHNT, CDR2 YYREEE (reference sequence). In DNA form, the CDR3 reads TGTGCCAGCAGCGGTGGGGGTCGACGCTCTGGAAACACCATATATTTT. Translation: CASSGGGRRSGNTIYF.

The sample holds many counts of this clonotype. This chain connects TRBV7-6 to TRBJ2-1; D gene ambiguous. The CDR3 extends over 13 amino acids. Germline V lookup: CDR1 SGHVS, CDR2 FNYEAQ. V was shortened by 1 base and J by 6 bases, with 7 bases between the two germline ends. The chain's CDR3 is CASSLGMGNEQFF. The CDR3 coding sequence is TGTGCCAGCAGCTTAGGTATGGGCAATGAGCAGTTCTTC.

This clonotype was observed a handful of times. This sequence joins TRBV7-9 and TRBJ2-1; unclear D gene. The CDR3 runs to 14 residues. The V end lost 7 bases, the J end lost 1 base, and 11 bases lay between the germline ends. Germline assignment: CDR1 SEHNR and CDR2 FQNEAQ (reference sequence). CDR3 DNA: TGTGCCAGCATCGACCAGGTTTCCTACAATGAGCAGTTCTTC. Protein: CASIDQVSYNEQFF. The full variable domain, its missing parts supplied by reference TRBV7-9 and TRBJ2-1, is DTGVSQNPRHKITKRGQNVTFRCDPISEHNRLYWYRQTLGQGPEFLTYFQNEAQLEKSRLLSDRFSAERPKGSFSTLEIQRTEQGDSAMYLCASIDQVSYNEQFFGPGTRLTVL.

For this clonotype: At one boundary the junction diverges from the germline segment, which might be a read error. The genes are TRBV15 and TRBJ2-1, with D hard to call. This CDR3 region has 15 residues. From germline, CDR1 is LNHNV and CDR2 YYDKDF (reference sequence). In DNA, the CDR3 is TGTGCCACCCGCAGACCTGGAGACTCCTACAATGAGCAGTTCTTC. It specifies CATRRPGDSYNEQFF.

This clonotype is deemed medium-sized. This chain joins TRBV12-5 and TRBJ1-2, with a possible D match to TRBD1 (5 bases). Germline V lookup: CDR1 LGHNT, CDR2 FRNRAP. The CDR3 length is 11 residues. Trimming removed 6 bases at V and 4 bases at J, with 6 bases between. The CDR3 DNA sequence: TGTGCTAGTGGCCAGGGCTATGGCTACACCTTC. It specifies CASGQGYGYTF. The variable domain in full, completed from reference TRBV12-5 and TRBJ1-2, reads DARVTQTPRHKVTEMGQEVTMRCQPILGHNTVFWYRQTMMQGLELLAYFRNRAPLDDSGMPKDRFSAEMPDATLATLKIQPSEPRDSAVYFCASGQGYGYTFGSGTRLTVV.

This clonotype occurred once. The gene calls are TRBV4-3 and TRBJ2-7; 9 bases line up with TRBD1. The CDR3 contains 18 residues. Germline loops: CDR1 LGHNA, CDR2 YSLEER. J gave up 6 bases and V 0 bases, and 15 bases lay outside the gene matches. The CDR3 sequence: CASSQDQIFRDRVGEQYF. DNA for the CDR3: TGCGCCAGCAGCCAAGATCAAATTTTTAGGGACAGGGTTGGCGAGCAGTACTTC.

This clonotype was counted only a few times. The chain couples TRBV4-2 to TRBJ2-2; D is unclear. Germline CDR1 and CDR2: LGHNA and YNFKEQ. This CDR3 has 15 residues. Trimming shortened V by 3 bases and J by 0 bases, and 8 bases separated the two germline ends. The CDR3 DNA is TGTGCCAGCAGCCATAAGCCAGCGAACACCGGGGAGCTGTTTTTT. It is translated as CASSHKPANTGELFF.

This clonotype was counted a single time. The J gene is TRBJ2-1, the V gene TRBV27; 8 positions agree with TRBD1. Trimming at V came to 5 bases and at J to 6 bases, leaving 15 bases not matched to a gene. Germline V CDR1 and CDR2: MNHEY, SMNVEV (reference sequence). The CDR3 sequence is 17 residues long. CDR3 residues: CASSPSFGQGARNEQFF. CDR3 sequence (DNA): TGTGCCAGCAGTCCGAGCTTTGGGCAGGGGGCCCGCAATGAGCAGTTCTTC.

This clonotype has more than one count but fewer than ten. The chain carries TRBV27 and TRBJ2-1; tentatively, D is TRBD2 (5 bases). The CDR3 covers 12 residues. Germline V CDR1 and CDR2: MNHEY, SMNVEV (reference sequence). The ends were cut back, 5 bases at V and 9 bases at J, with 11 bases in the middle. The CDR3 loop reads CASSPPGFEQFF. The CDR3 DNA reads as TGTGCCAGCAGTCCGCCGGGGTTTGAGCAGTTCTTC.

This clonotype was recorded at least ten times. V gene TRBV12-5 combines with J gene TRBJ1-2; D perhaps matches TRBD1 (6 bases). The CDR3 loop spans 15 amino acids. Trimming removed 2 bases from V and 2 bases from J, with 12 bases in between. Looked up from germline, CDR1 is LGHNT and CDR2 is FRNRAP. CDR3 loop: CASGLLTGSNYGYTF. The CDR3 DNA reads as TGTGCTAGTGGTTTGTTGACAGGCTCGAACTATGGCTACACCTTC.

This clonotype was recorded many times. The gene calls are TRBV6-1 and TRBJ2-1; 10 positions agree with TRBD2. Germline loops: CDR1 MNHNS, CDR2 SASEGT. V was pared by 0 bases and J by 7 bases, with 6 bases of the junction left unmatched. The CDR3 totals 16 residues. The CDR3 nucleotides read TGTGCCAGCAGTGAAGCTCCGGGACTAGCGCTTAATGAGCAGTTCTTC. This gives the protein CASSEAPGLALNEQFF.